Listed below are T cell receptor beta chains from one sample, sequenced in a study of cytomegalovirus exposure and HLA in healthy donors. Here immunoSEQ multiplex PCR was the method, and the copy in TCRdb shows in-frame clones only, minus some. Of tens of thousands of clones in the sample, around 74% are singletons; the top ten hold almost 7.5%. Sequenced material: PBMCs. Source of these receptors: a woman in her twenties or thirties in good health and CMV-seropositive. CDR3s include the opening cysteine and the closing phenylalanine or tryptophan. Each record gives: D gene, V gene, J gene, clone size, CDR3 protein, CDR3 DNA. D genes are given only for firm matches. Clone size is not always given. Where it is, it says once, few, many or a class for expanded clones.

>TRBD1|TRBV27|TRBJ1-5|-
CASSFKGASNQPQHF
TGTGCCAGCAGTTTTAAGGGGGCCAGCAATCAGCCCCAGCATTTT
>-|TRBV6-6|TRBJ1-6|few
CASSYSRGGYNSPLHF
TGTGCCAGCAGTTACTCGAGGGGAGGCTATAATTCACCCCTCCACTTT
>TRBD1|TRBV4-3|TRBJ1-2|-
CASSQERTGRNYGYTF
TGCGCCAGCAGCCAAGAAAGGACAGGCCGTAACTATGGCTACACCTTC
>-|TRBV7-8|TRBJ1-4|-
CASSPKVDSRNEKLFF
TGTGCCAGCAGCCCTAAAGTGGACAGCAGGAATGAAAAACTGTTTTTT
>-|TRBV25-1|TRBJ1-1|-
CASIRGNTEAFF
TGTGCCAGCATCAGGGGAAACACTGAAGCTTTCTTT
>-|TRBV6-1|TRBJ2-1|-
CASSEASRRGNEQFF
TGTGCCAGCAGTGAAGCGTCCAGAAGGGGTAATGAGCAGTTCTTC
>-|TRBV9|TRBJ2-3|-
CASSVDTGPGGDTQYF
TGTGCCAGCAGCGTAGATACGGGCCCCGGAGGAGATACGCAGTATTTT
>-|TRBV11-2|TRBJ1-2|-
CASSLDRLSNYGYTF
TGTGCCAGCAGCTTAGACCGTCTCTCTAACTATGGCTACACCTTC
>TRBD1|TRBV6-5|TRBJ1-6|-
CASRGGQAYNSPLHF
TGTGCCAGCAGGGGAGGACAGGCCTATAATTCACCCCTCCACTTT
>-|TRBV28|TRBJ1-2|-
CASRSGSYYGYTF
TGTGCCAGCAGGTCGGGGAGCTACTATGGCTACACCTTC
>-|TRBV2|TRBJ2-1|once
CASSRDLDNEQFF
TGTGCCAGCAGCCGCGACTTGGACAATGAGCAGTTCTTC
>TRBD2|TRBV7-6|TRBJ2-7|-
CASSTQREAGEQYF
TGTGCCAGCAGCACTCAGCGGGAAGCGGGCGAGCAGTACTTC
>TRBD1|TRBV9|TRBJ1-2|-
CASSGGQGAGGYTF
TGTGCCAGCAGCGGAGGACAGGGGGCAGGTGGCTACACCTTC
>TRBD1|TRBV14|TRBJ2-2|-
CASSKSTGTGSNTGELFF
TGTGCCAGCAGCAAAAGCACCGGGACAGGGAGTAACACCGGGGAGCTGTTTTTT
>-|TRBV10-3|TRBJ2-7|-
CATNEDFQSEQYF
TGTGCCACTAACGAGGACTTTCAATCCGAGCAGTACTTC
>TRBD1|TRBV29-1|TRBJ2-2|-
CSVVRTGDSGELFF
TGCAGCGTTGTCAGGACAGGGGACTCCGGGGAGCTGTTTTTT
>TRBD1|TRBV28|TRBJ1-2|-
CANSSPGQGRYGYTF
TGTGCCAACAGTAGTCCGGGACAGGGACGCTATGGCTACACCTTC
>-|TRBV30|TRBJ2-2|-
CAWRSGGANTGELFF
TGTGCCTGGAGATCTGGCGGGGCGAACACCGGGGAGCTGTTTTTT
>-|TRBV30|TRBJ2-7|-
CAWSVPAGTTYEQYF
TGTGCCTGGAGTGTACCGGCGGGAACAACCTACGAGCAGTACTTC
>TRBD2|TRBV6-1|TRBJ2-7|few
CASSESHTSGRYEQYF
TGTGCCAGCAGTGAATCCCATACTAGCGGGAGATACGAGCAGTACTTC
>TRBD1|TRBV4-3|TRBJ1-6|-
CASSQLTGVVGALHF
TGCGCCAGCAGCCAACTAACAGGGGTAGTGGGAGCCCTCCACTTT
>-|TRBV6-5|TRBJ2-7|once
CASSYGGQSYEQYF
TGTGCCAGCAGTTACGGGGGACAATCCTACGAGCAGTACTTC
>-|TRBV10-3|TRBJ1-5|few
CAISEAGQPQHF
TGTGCCATCAGTGAGGCCGGTCAGCCCCAGCATTTT
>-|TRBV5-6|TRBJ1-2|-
CASSSVRANYGYTF
TGTGCCAGCAGCTCCGTCCGGGCTAACTATGGCTACACCTTC
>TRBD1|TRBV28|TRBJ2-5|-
CASSATPGQGAETQYF
TGTGCCAGCAGTGCAACACCGGGACAGGGGGCGGAGACCCAGTACTTC
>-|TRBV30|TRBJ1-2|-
CAWSEAGLHNYGYTF
TGTGCCTGGAGCGAAGCAGGGCTCCACAACTATGGCTACACCTTC
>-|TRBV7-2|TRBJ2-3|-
CASSLGKQYTQYF
TGTGCCAGCAGCTTAGGAAAACAATATACGCAGTATTTT
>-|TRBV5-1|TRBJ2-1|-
CASSLAEAKEQFF
TGCGCCAGCAGCTTGGCGGAGGCAAAAGAGCAGTTCTTC
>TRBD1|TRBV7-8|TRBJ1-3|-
CASSLARRDRGLGNTIYF
TGTGCCAGCAGCTTAGCCCGAAGGGACAGGGGCCTGGGAAACACCATATATTTT
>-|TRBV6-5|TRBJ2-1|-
CASSYYLRDSNNEQFF
TGTGCCAGCAGTTACTACTTGAGGGACTCCAACAATGAGCAGTTCTTC
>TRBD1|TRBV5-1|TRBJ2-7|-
CASSRDSSYEQHF
TGCGCCAGCAGCCGGGACAGCTCCTACGAGCAGCACTTC
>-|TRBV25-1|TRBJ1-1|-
CASTRGGEAFF
TGTGCCAGCACCCGGGGAGGTGAAGCTTTCTTT
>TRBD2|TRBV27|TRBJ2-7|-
CASSFLAGGWYEQYF
TGTGCCAGCAGTTTTTTAGCGGGAGGGTGGTACGAGCAGTACTTC
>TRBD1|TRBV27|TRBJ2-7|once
CASSLRPGGHEQYF
TGTGCCAGCAGTTTACGGCCAGGGGGCCACGAGCAGTACTTC
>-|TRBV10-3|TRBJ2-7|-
CAHRGGSPVGEQYF
TGTGCCCATAGGGGTGGCAGCCCAGTAGGCGAGCAGTACTTC
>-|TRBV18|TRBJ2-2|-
CASSPLPTDTGELFF
TGTGCCAGCTCACCACTCCCCACGGACACCGGGGAGCTGTTTTTT
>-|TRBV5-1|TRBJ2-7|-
CASSLGGFPPSYEQYF
TGCGCCAGCAGCTTGGGCGGGTTCCCCCCCAGCTACGAGCAGTACTTC
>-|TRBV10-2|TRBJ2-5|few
CASISREETQYF
TGCGCCAGCATCTCCAGGGAAGAGACCCAGTACTTC
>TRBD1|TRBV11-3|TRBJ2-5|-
CASSFCQHMTGHGETQYF
TGTGCCAGCAGCTTTTGTCAGCATATGACAGGGCACGGGGAGACCCAGTACTTC
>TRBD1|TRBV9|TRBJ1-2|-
CASSGDRNYGYTF
TGTGCCAGCAGCGGGGACAGGAACTATGGCTACACCTTC
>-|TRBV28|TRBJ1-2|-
CASSLSGGGYGYTF
TGTGCCAGCAGTTTATCTGGGGGAGGCTATGGCTACACCTTC
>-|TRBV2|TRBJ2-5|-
CASSSPSRETQYF
TGTGCCAGCAGCAGTCCTAGTAGGGAGACCCAGTACTTC
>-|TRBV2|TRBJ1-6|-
CASSERQNSPLHF
TGTGCCAGCAGTGAAAGACAGAATTCACCCCTCCACTTT
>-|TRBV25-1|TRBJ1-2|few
CASRGAAHYGYTF
TGTGCCAGCCGGGGGGCCGCGCACTATGGCTACACCTTC
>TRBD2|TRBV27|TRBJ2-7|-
CASSFKRFGGGSSYEQYF
TGTGCCAGCAGTTTTAAGAGATTCGGGGGAGGGAGCTCCTACGAGCAGTACTTC
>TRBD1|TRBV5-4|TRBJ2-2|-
CASIKDRGSGELFF
TGTGCCAGCATCAAGGACAGGGGCTCCGGGGAGCTGTTTTTT
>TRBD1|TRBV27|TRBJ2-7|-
CASSPGGSYEQYF
TGTGCCAGCAGCCCAGGGGGCTCCTACGAGCAGTACTTC
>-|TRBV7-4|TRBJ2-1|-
CASSTRKPCNEQFF
TGTGCCAGCAGCACTAGGAAGCCCTGCAATGAGCAGTTCTTC